Below, 16 T cell receptor beta chains from the same sample are listed, as sequenced in a study of cytomegalovirus exposure and HLA in healthy donors. In the PCR, 60 Vbeta and 13 Jbeta primers were used. TCRdb keeps only in-frame clones here, not all; method: immunoSEQ multiplex PCR. The table lists about 180,000 clones, 82% of them singletons. The specimen sequenced was PBMCs. These TCRs come from a man in his forties in good health and CMV-seronegative.

V usage is TRBV6-1 and J usage is TRBJ2-5; TRBD2 matches at 8 bases. J gave up 1 base and V 8 bases, and 6 bases lay outside the gene matches. CDR3 size: 14 residues. Germline values: CDR1 MNHNS, CDR2 SASEGT. CDR3 in amino acids: CASETGGAQETQYF. CDR3 nucleotides: TGTGCCAGCGAAACGGGGGGGGCCCAAGAGACCCAGTACTTC.

The chain's CDR3 is CAGAGGKDYGYTF. CDR3 bases: TGTGCCGGGGCAGGGGGCAAGGATTATGGCTACACCTTC. The V and J genes are TRBV28 and TRBJ1-2; 8 bases are shared with TRBD1. The germline gives CDR1 MDHEN, CDR2 SYDVKM. J was trimmed by 5 bases and V by 11 bases; bases with no gene match: 10. The CDR3 is 13 residues long.

The rearrangement joins TRBV5-1 to TRBJ2-2; TRBD1 matches at 10 bases. From germline, CDR1 is SGHRS and CDR2 YFSETQ. V shed 4 bases and J 7 bases; nucleotides not matched to a gene: 10. The CDR3 has 16 residues. CDR3 DNA: TGCGCCAGCAGCCCGGGACAGGGGAGAGGTAGCGGGGAGCTGTTTTTT. It is translated as CASSPGQGRGSGELFF.

The chain couples TRBV19 to TRBJ2-3; TRBD2 aligns across 16 bases. The CDR3 loop spans 18 amino acids. CDR1 LNHDA and CDR2 SQIVND come from the germline V gene (reference sequence). With 3 bases clipped from V and 0 bases from J, the junction kept 3 bases outside the gene matches. The CDR3 region has the DNA TGTGCCAGTAGTATTGGGACTAGCGGGAGGGCTAGCACAGATACGCAGTATTTT. It translates to CASSIGTSGRASTDTQYF. The variable domain in full, completed from reference TRBV19 and TRBJ2-3, reads DGGITQSPKYLFRKEGQNVTLSCEQNLNHDAMYWYRQDPGQGLRLIYYSQIVNDFQKGDIAEGYSVSREKKESFPLTVTSAQKNPTAFYLCASSIGTSGRASTDTQYFGPGTRLTVL.

J is TRBJ2-5 and V is TRBV5-6; tentatively, D is TRBD2 (7 bases). The J call may be incorrect, as the DNA end agrees better with TRBJ2-7. The CDR3 is 14 amino acids. Germline assignment: CDR1 SGHDT and CDR2 YYEEEE. The chain's CDR3 is CASSLEGGGYEQYF. The DNA for the CDR3 is TGTGCCAGCAGCTTGGAGGGGGGGGGATACGAGCAGTACTTC.

This clone occurred a few times. This rearrangement joins TRBV6-6 to TRBJ1-2, with 9 bases fitting TRBD1. Looked up from germline, CDR1 is MNHNY and CDR2 is SVGAGI (reference sequence). V dropped 4 bases and J dropped 3; count of bases not matched to a gene: 6. The CDR3 contains 15 residues. The CDR3 DNA follows: TGTGCCAGCAGTTCTCCGGGACAGGGAGACTATGGCTACACCTTC. Protein: CASSSPGQGDYGYTF.

The rearrangement joins TRBV5-1 to TRBJ1-5; 9 bases match TRBD1. This CDR3 comprises 19 residues. Germline V gives CDR1 SGHRS, CDR2 YFSETQ. Trimming removed 5 bases from V and 0 bases from J; junction bases left unmatched: 15. CDR3 in amino acids: CASSLHRDRELYSNQPQHF. The DNA of the CDR3 is TGCGCCAGCAGTCTTCATCGGGACAGGGAATTATATAGCAATCAGCCCCAGCATTTT.

The chain uses TRBV25-1 and TRBJ2-1; 7 nucleotides line up with TRBD1. V gave up 4 bases and J gave up 3 bases; unmatched junction bases: 12. Germline V gene sequence: CDR1 MGHDK, CDR2 SYGVNS. The CDR3 is 17 residues long. For the CDR3, the DNA is TGTGCCAGCAGTGTTCCCCTTTCGACAGGGAGCTACAATGAGCAGTTCTTC. This sequence encodes CASSVPLSTGSYNEQFF.

The rearrangement links TRBV2 to TRBJ1-2; 7 bases are shared with TRBD1. The CDR3 totals 15 residues. Germline CDR1 is SNHLY and CDR2 is FYNNEI. The trim removed 3 bases at V and 8 bases at J, leaving 12 bases unmatched. The CDR3 DNA sequence: TGTGCCAGCAGTGAGCTCGACAGGGATTCGTTCGGCTACACCTTC. Translated, it gives CASSELDRDSFGYTF.

CDR3 protein: CASSRGRRTDTQYF. The CDR3, as DNA: TGTGCCAGCAGCAGGGGGCGCCGCACAGATACGCAGTATTTT. This chain joins TRBV7-3 and TRBJ2-3; 7 bases map to TRBD1. The CDR3 contains 14 residues. J was trimmed by 1 base and V by 5 bases; bases with no gene match: 3. Germline values: CDR1 SGHTA, CDR2 FQGTGA. The full variable domain, completed using reference TRBV7-3 and TRBJ2-3, is GAGVSQTPSNKVTEKGKYVELRCDPISGHTALYWYRQSLGQGPEFLIYFQGTGAADDSGLPNDRFFAVRPEGSVSTLKIQRTERGDSAVYLCASSRGRRTDTQYFGPGTRLTVL.

V is TRBV19 and J is TRBJ2-1; TRBD1 aligns across 7 bases. This CDR3 comprises 14 residues. The germline CDR1 and CDR2 sequences are LNHDA and SQIVND (reference sequence). Trimming cost V 5 bases and J 2 bases; bases outside gene matches: 3. Here the CDR3 reads CASSSGQTYNEQFF. The CDR3 DNA reads TGTGCCAGTAGTTCGGGACAGACCTACAATGAGCAGTTCTTC.

CDR3 DNA: TGCGCCAGCAGCTCTGGACAGGCGAATTATGGCTACACCTTC. Its protein product is CASSSGQANYGYTF. The rearrangement uses TRBV5-1 and TRBJ1-2, with TRBD1 identical over 7 bases. V lost 3 bases, J lost 5 bases, and 7 bases stayed unmatched. Germline CDR1 and CDR2: SGHRS and YFSETQ. There are 14 residues in the CDR3.

The sample holds one count of this clone. The rearrangement links TRBV7-2 to TRBJ2-3; D remains unclear. The CDR3 consists of 13 residues. V gave up 4 bases and J gave up 7 bases, with 12 bases separating them. Germline V gene lookup returns CDR1 SGHTA and CDR2 FQGNSA. The CDR3 nucleotides read TGTGCCAGCAGCTCCAGGCCCCTGAATACGCAGTATTTT. Protein sequence: CASSSRPLNTQYF.

The chain recombines TRBV7-9 with TRBJ1-1; 8 bases fit TRBD1. CDR3 size: 16 residues. V dropped 3 bases and J dropped 1; count of bases not matched to a gene: 7. Germline values: CDR1 SEHNR, CDR2 FQNEAQ (reference sequence). The CDR3 sequence is CASSFLKTGANTEAFF. DNA of the CDR3: TGTGCCAGCAGCTTCCTTAAGACAGGGGCGAACACTGAAGCTTTCTTT.

This clone was seen only a few times. V gene TRBV6-1 combines with J gene TRBJ1-2, with TRBD1 as a possible D gene (6 bases). The CDR3 runs 16 residues. Germline assignment: CDR1 MNHNS and CDR2 SASEGT. Between the trimmed V and J ends, which lost 3 bases and 6 bases, there was a span of 20 bases. In DNA form, the CDR3 reads TGTGCCAGCAGTGATTCACAGGGAACCCTCTACGATGGCTACACCTTC. It codes for CASSDSQGTLYDGYTF.

This chain links TRBV29-1 with TRBJ2-7; TRBD2 agrees at 11 bases. In germline, CDR1 is SQVTM, CDR2 ANQGSEA. The CDR3 runs 16 residues. Trimming at V came to 3 bases and at J to 7 bases, leaving 14 bases not matched to a gene. CDR3 nucleotide sequence: TGCAGCGTTGAGAAAATCGGGACTAGCGGTAGCGGTGAGCAGTACTTC. Its protein is CSVEKIGTSGSGEQYF.